Listed below are T cell receptor beta chains from one sample, sequenced in a study of long-term antiretroviral therapy in people with HIV. Clones were read by immunoSEQ multiplex PCR, and TCRdb kept only the in-frame ones, dropping some. The sample includes tens of thousands of clones, 85% to 90% of them seen just once. The sequencing here drew on unsorted PBMCs, taken just over 2.6 years after starting antiretroviral therapy. These receptors all come from a man aged 40-49 years with HIV. CDR3s include the opening cysteine and the closing phenylalanine or tryptophan. A D gene is named only where the DNA matches it firmly. The size of a clone is reported for some rows only, either as once, few or many, or as a class for expanded clones.

cdr3_length: 13; clone_size: -; d_call: -; j_call: TRBJ2-7; v_call: TRBV7-2; cdr3_nt: TGTGCCAGCAGCTTACAGAACTCCTACGAGCAGTACTTC; cdr3_aa: CASSLQNSYEQYF
cdr3_length: 16; clone_size: -; d_call: TRBD1; j_call: TRBJ2-7; v_call: TRBV30; cdr3_nt: TGTGCCTGGAGTGCCCTAGGGACAGGGGTCCTCTACGAGCAGTACTTC; cdr3_aa: CAWSALGTGVLYEQYF
cdr3_length: 13; clone_size: -; d_call: -; j_call: TRBJ1-5; v_call: TRBV11-2; cdr3_nt: TGTGCCAGCAGCCTCTACAGGGATCAGCCCCAGCATTTT; cdr3_aa: CASSLYRDQPQHF
cdr3_length: 15; clone_size: -; d_call: -; j_call: TRBJ1-1; v_call: TRBV18; cdr3_nt: TGTGCCAGCTCACCGAGAGGACAGTTGGGGCCTGAAGCTTTCTTT; cdr3_aa: CASSPRGQLGPEAFF
cdr3_length: 17; clone_size: few; d_call: TRBD2; j_call: TRBJ2-2; v_call: TRBV4-2; cdr3_nt: TGTGCCAGCAGCCAAGACCCGACTAGCGGGGGATCCGGGGAGCTGTTTTTT; cdr3_aa: CASSQDPTSGGSGELFF
cdr3_length: 15; clone_size: few; d_call: -; j_call: TRBJ2-1; v_call: TRBV6-5; cdr3_nt: TGTGCCAGCAGTTACTCATTCACAGGGACCGTTGAGCAGTTCTTC; cdr3_aa: CASSYSFTGTVEQFF
cdr3_length: 15; clone_size: once; d_call: TRBD1; j_call: TRBJ1-2; v_call: TRBV5-1; cdr3_nt: TGCGCCAGCAGCTTGGGGACAGGGACCGACTATGGCTACACCTTC; cdr3_aa: CASSLGTGTDYGYTF
cdr3_length: 16; clone_size: -; d_call: TRBD2; j_call: TRBJ2-5; v_call: TRBV7-2; cdr3_nt: TGTGCCAGCAGCTTAGACGGGACTAGCGGGAGAGGGACCCAGTACTTC; cdr3_aa: CASSLDGTSGRGTQYF
cdr3_length: 12; clone_size: once; d_call: -; j_call: TRBJ2-3; v_call: TRBV9; cdr3_nt: TGTGCCAGCAGCGTAGAGGGAGACACGCAGTATTTT; cdr3_aa: CASSVEGDTQYF
cdr3_length: 17; clone_size: -; d_call: -; j_call: TRBJ2-6; v_call: TRBV4-3; cdr3_nt: TGCGCCAGCAGCCAAGATAGAGCGGCCTCTGGGGCCAACGTCCTGACTTTC; cdr3_aa: CASSQDRAASGANVLTF
cdr3_length: 16; clone_size: few; d_call: -; j_call: TRBJ2-7; v_call: TRBV4-1; cdr3_nt: TGCGCCAGCAGCCAAGACGGGCAGGGTTACTCCTACGAGCAGTACTTC; cdr3_aa: CASSQDGQGYSYEQYF
cdr3_length: 12; clone_size: -; d_call: -; j_call: TRBJ2-7; v_call: TRBV6-5; cdr3_nt: TGTGCCAGCAGGTCCGGTCAGTACGAGCAGTACTTC; cdr3_aa: CASRSGQYEQYF
cdr3_length: 14; clone_size: -; d_call: -; j_call: TRBJ1-1; v_call: TRBV7-8; cdr3_nt: TGTGCCAGCAGCTTAGAAGGGGCAGAGACTGAAGCTTTCTTT; cdr3_aa: CASSLEGAETEAFF
cdr3_length: 12; clone_size: once; d_call: TRBD1; j_call: TRBJ2-3; v_call: TRBV5-3; cdr3_nt: TGTGCCAGAAGACCGGACAGGAATACGCAGTATTTT; cdr3_aa: CARRPDRNTQYF
cdr3_length: 17; clone_size: -; d_call: -; j_call: TRBJ2-3; v_call: TRBV7-9; cdr3_nt: TGTGCCAGCAGCTTACCCACTAACAGGGATTTTCGGGATACGCAGTATTTT; cdr3_aa: CASSLPTNRDFRDTQYF
cdr3_length: 15; clone_size: -; d_call: TRBD1; j_call: TRBJ2-1; v_call: TRBV5-8; cdr3_nt: TGTGCCAGCAGCCCGCGGACAGGGGCCCGAGGGAAGCAGTTCTTC; cdr3_aa: CASSPRTGARGKQFF
cdr3_length: 12; clone_size: -; d_call: -; j_call: TRBJ1-2; v_call: TRBV30; cdr3_nt: TGTGCCTTCGGGACGGCTAACTATGGCTACACCTTC; cdr3_aa: CAFGTANYGYTF
cdr3_length: 18; clone_size: -; d_call: -; j_call: TRBJ1-5; v_call: TRBV4-1; cdr3_nt: TGCGCCAGCAGCCCAGCAATCCCGAGGGGCAGAAGCAATCAGCCCCAGCATTTT; cdr3_aa: CASSPAIPRGRSNQPQHF
cdr3_length: 14; clone_size: -; d_call: TRBD2; j_call: TRBJ2-5; v_call: TRBV19; cdr3_nt: TGTGCCAGTAGTCGGGGGGGTACAGGAGAGACCCAGTACTTC; cdr3_aa: CASSRGGTGETQYF
cdr3_length: 12; clone_size: once; d_call: TRBD1; j_call: TRBJ2-5; v_call: TRBV7-9; cdr3_nt: TGTGCCAGCATGGGACAGCAAGAGACCCAGTACTTC; cdr3_aa: CASMGQQETQYF
cdr3_length: 14; clone_size: few; d_call: -; j_call: TRBJ1-1; v_call: TRBV29-1; cdr3_nt: TGCAGCGTTGAAGGGGGAGAGCGAAGCACTGAAGCTTTCTTT; cdr3_aa: CSVEGGERSTEAFF